A selection of T cell receptor beta chains follows, all from one sample in a study of a mutant IDH1 vaccine in newly diagnosed glioma. Assay used: immunoSEQ multiplex PCR; TCRdb lists only in-frame clones, some missing. The sample gives fewer than 45,000 clones, 75% to 90% of which show up once; roughly 1.5% is in the top ten. For these TCRs, the target antigens are not known. The specimen was PBMCs, collected from a glioma patient whose treatment included an IDH1 peptide vaccine. The receptors originated from a man between 35 and 55 years old with glioma. The CDR3 runs from the conserved cysteine through the conserved F or W. The D gene is left open where the match is weak. Only part of the rows carry a size: once, few, many, or a class if the clone is expanded.

J gene | clone size | V gene | D gene | CDR3 protein | CDR3 DNA
TRBJ1-6 | - | TRBV2 | - | CASHPRRINSPLHF | TGTGCCAGCCACCCACGACGGATTAATTCACCCCTCCACTTT
TRBJ2-7 | - | TRBV19 | - | CASSKEPQPYEQYF | TGTGCCAGTAGTAAGGAGCCTCAGCCCTACGAGCAGTACTTC
TRBJ1-5 | - | TRBV19 | - | CASMTLVNSNQPQHF | TGTGCCAGTATGACCCTTGTGAATAGCAATCAGCCCCAGCATTTT
TRBJ1-1 | - | TRBV11-2 | - | CASSLWTGDTEAFF | TGTGCCAGCAGCTTATGGACGGGGGACACTGAAGCTTTCTTT
TRBJ2-1 | - | TRBV5-5 | TRBD2 | CASSPREGWVKYNEQFF | TGTGCCAGCAGCCCTAGGGAGGGGTGGGTTAAGTACAATGAGCAGTTCTTC
TRBJ2-1 | - | TRBV5-8 | - | CASSLALPAWFF | TGTGCCAGCAGCTTGGCACTCCCAGCCTGGTTCTTC
TRBJ2-1 | - | TRBV6-4 | TRBD2 | CASSEGTSGYNEQFF | TGTGCCAGCAGTGAAGGGACTAGCGGATACAATGAGCAGTTCTTC
TRBJ2-2 | - | TRBV4-3 | - | CASSQDQLRTANTGELFF | TGCGCCAGCAGCCAAGATCAATTAAGGACTGCGAACACCGGGGAGCTGTTTTTT
TRBJ2-2 | once | TRBV10-1 | TRBD2 | CASSETLAGGGGELFF | TGCGCCAGCAGTGAAACTCTAGCGGGGGGCGGCGGGGAGCTGTTTTTT
TRBJ2-1 | - | TRBV20-1 | - | CSAHLSSGQFF | TGCAGTGCGCACTTATCAAGTGGGCAGTTCTTC
TRBJ2-2 | - | TRBV9 | - | CASSVEGASRAGELFF | TGTGCCAGCAGCGTAGAGGGAGCGAGTCGTGCCGGGGAGCTGTTTTTT
TRBJ1-2 | - | TRBV15 | - | CATSRDLNYGYTF | TGTGCCACCAGCAGAGACCTGAACTATGGCTACACCTTC
TRBJ1-2 | - | TRBV2 | - | CASQQGFGYTF | TGTGCCAGCCAACAAGGGTTTGGCTACACCTTC
TRBJ2-3 | - | TRBV28 | TRBD2 | CASSPLGGMGGLAGGSDTQYF | TGTGCCAGCAGCCCGCTAGGAGGTATGGGGGGACTAGCGGGAGGATCAGATACGCAGTATTTT
TRBJ2-7 | - | TRBV2 | - | CASHQAYEQYF | TGTGCCAGCCACCAAGCCTACGAGCAGTACTTC
TRBJ2-4 | - | TRBV7-2 | - | CASSLVSLPGGKNIQYF | TGTGCCAGCAGCTTAGTGAGCTTACCTGGGGGCAAAAACATTCAGTACTTC
TRBJ2-1 | - | TRBV29-1 | - | CSVQTINEQFF | TGCAGCGTTCAAACCATCAATGAGCAGTTCTTC
TRBJ2-7 | - | TRBV7-2 | - | CASSVFDGYEQYF | TGTGCCAGCAGCGTGTTCGATGGATACGAGCAGTACTTC
TRBJ1-2 | - | TRBV10-3 | TRBD1 | CAIRKQGTNYGYTF | TGTGCCATCAGAAAACAGGGGACCAACTATGGCTACACCTTC
TRBJ2-1 | - | TRBV27 | TRBD2 | CASSLGLAGIYNEQFF | TGTGCCAGCAGTTTGGGGCTAGCGGGTATTTACAATGAGCAGTTCTTC